This T cell receptor (beta chain) appears in the sequencing data of a study of cytomegalovirus exposure and HLA in healthy donors. The wider study: Among the approximately 370 donors who were genotyped, about 84% fell in the genetic ancestry cluster that is associated with self-reported Caucasian donors.

The PCR was carried out with 60 Vbeta primers and 13 Jbeta primers. Only in-frame clones appear in the TCRdb table, and some are missing; sequencing was by immunoSEQ multiplex PCR. The sample includes around 150,000 clones. A word on this clone: The antigen remains unidentified.

J gave up 0 bases and V 0 bases, and 7 bases lay outside the gene matches. This CDR3 has 17 residues. Germline CDR1 reads SGHRS; CDR2 reads YFSETQ. Notes on the study in general: CMV antigen specificity was confirmed in vitro for three CMV-associated chains. There were around 160 TCR beta chains listed as cytomegalovirus-associated.

This chain links TRBV5-1 with TRBJ2-7, with TRBD2 matching over 9 bases. The sequencing input was PBMCs. The sequence was obtained from a woman aged 60 to 75 in good health and CMV-seronegative. CDR3 in DNA: TGCGCCAGCAGCTTGGCCGAGGCGGGGGGGAGCTCCTACGAGCAGTACTTC. It translates to CASSLAEAGGSSYEQYF.